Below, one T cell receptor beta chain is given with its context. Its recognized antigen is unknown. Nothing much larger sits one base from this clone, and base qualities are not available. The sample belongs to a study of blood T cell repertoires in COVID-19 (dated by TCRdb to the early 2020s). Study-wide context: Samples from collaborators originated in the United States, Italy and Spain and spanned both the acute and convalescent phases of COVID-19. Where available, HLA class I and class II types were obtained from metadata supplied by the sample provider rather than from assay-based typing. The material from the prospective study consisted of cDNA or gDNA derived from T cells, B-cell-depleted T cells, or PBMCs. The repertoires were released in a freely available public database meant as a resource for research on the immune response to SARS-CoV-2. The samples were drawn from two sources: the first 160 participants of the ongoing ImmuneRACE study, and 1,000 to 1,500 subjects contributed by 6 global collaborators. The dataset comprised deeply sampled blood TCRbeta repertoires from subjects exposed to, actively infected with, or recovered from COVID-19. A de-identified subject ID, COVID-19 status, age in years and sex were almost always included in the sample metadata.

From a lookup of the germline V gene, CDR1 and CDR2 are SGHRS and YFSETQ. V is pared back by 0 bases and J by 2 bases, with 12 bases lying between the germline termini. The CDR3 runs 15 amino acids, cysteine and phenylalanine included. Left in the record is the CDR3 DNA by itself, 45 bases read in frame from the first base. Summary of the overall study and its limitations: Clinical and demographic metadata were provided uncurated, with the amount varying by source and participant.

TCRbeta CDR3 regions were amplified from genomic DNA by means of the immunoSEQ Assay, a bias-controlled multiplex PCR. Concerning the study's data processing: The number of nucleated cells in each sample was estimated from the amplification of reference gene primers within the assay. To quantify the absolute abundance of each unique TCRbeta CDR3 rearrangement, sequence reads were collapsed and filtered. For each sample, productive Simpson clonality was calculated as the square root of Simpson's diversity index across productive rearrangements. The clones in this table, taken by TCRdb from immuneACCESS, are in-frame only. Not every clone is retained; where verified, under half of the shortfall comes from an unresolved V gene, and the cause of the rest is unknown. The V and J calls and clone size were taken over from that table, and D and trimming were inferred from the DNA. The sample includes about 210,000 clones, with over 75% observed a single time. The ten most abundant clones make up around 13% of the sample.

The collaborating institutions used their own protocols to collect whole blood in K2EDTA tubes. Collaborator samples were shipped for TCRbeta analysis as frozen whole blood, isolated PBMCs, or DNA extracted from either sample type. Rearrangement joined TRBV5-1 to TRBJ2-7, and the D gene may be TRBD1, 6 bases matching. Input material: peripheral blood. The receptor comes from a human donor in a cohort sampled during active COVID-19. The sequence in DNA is TGCGCCAGCAGCTTGGATTTAACAGGGACCTACGAGCAGTACTTC. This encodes CASSLDLTGTYEQYF.